This T cell receptor beta chain originates from a study of T cell responses to AZD1222 COVID-19 vaccine. General study points: The sample set comprised mostly white British donors with more females, and clonal diversity was possibly underestimated.

The protocol was immunoSEQ multiplex PCR, while the TCRdb copy is restricted to in-frame clones and leaves out a portion. The sample yields around 150,000 clones, 88% seen once. This clone was seen just once. Its antigen is currently unknown. Germline CDR1 reads SGHAT; CDR2 reads FQNNGV. The CDR3 length is 14 residues. Trimming took 6 bases from V and 1 from J, leaving 12 bases between them. The sequencing used peripheral blood, collected on day 0 of AZD1222 vaccination. This TCR was recovered from an adult in good health. V and J are TRBV11-2 and TRBJ1-1; D not certain. The CDR3 nucleotides read TGTGCCAGCAGGCCGGGCCAACGGAACACTGAAGCTTTCTTT. The encoded protein is CASRPGQRNTEAFF.